A selection of T cell receptor beta chains follows, all from one sample in a study of cytomegalovirus exposure and HLA in healthy donors. Sequencing was performed with immunoSEQ multiplex PCR; in TCRdb, only in-frame clones are kept and a portion is missing. Of about 82,000 clones listed, around 85% are singletons. The sample was PBMCs. These receptor sequences come from a human donor in good health. CDR3s leave out the opening cysteine and the closing phenylalanine or tryptophan.

V	J	CDR3
TRBV4-3	TRBJ1-6	ASSHASSYNSPLH
TRBV19	TRBJ1-5	ASSIQGVSNQPQH
TRBV7-2	TRBJ1-2	ATSLTSSDYGYT
TRBV6-5	TRBJ2-2	ASTPGGPITGELF
TRBV18	TRBJ2-2	ASSPHGTGGPPGELF
TRBV6-5	TRBJ1-5	ASSYGAGQPQN
TRBV14	TRBJ2-1	ASSHPRSSYNEQF
TRBV27	TRBJ2-1	ASSNGGEQF
TRBV15	TRBJ1-4	ATSRDRSGVGSEKLF
TRBV5-6	TRBJ1-6	ASSLLQGYNSPLH
TRBV20-1	TRBJ2-1	SARLVPEQF
TRBV6-5	TRBJ1-1	ASSHRDRVTEAF
TRBV5-1	TRBJ2-1	ASSFFSGWEGYEQF
TRBV7-2	TRBJ2-4	ASSQGGDGGGNIQY
TRBV29-1	TRBJ2-5	SVVRLETQY
TRBV7-9	TRBJ1-5	ASSPGQSATQPQN
TRBV11-2	TRBJ1-1	ASSFGGMGEAF
TRBV5-8	TRBJ1-5	ASSLESTALFNQPQH
TRBV6-5	TRBJ2-5	ASSLPEGETQY
TRBV7-9	TRBJ1-2	ASSLAGTGIYPNYGYT